This TCR beta chain was sequenced for a study of T-cell reconstitution after alpha-beta-depleted transplantation in children. A TCRbeta library incorporating unique molecular identifiers was prepared. Via MiXCR, TCRdb re-called the PCR reads, giving one row per CDR3 protein. The data hold around 200,000 distinct CDR3 sequences, with less than 8% observed a single time. This clonotype has a handful of counts. The V segment lost 0 bases and the J segment 4 bases; nucleotides outside the gene matches: 3. The CDR3 length is 15 residues. Germline V gene sequence: CDR1 SGHRS, CDR2 YFSETQ. The source material was PBMCs from the stem cell graft donor, sampled from the stem cell graft. The rearrangement joins TRBV5-1 to TRBJ2-3, with 9 bases matching TRBD2. The source is a human donor who donated a stem cell graft to a child with Wiskott-Aldrich syndrome. The CDR3 is CASSLGGRVADTQYF. The CDR3 nucleotides are TGCGCCAGCAGCTTGGGCGGGAGGGTCGCAGATACGCAGTATTTT. Supplemented by reference TRBV5-1 and TRBJ2-3, the full variable domain reads KAGVTQTPRYLIKTRGQQVTLSCSPISGHRSVSWYQQTPGQGLQFLFEYFSETQRNKGNFPGRFSGRQFSNSRSEMNVSTLELGDSALYLCASSLGGRVADTQYFGPGTRLTVL.